What follows describes a single T cell receptor beta chain. These data originate in a study of CD8 T cells in Susac syndrome. The RNA input was 0.5 to 1 ug, and it was reverse transcribed with random hexamers. With immunoSEQ multiplex PCR, TCR beta CDR3 was amplified across 54 Vbeta and 13 Jbeta. TCRdb itself ran the immunoSEQ multiplex PCR reads through MiXCR, one entry per CDR3 protein. This table holds more than 110,000 distinct CDR3 sequences, about 94% found once. The CDR3 covers 13 residues. V lost 5 bases to trimming and J lost 7 bases, with 14 bases between them. Sequencing targeted TCR beta in T cells from blood (CD8+ and CD4+).

The V call is TRBV12-3 or TRBV12-4, the J call TRBJ2-5; D is perhaps TRBD2 (5 bases). Sequencing was done on a sample of CD8+ T cells from PBMCs. The clonotype originates from a human donor in good health. Here the CDR3 DNA reads TGTGCCAGCAGTCCCGGTGAGGGTGGGACCCAGTACTTC. Its translation: CASSPGEGGTQYF.